A selection of T cell receptor beta chains follows, all from one sample in a study of cytomegalovirus exposure and HLA in healthy donors. Measured with immunoSEQ multiplex PCR; TCRdb has only the in-frame clones, and not every one. Among over 150,000 clones listed, over 70% were seen once. What was sequenced was PBMCs. Every receptor here comes from a woman aged 50 to 60 in good health and CMV-seropositive. The CDR3 runs from the conserved cysteine through the conserved F or W. The order of the fields is clone size, D gene, V gene, J gene, CDR3 DNA, CDR3 protein. A D gene is named only where the DNA matches it firmly. The size of a clone is reported for some rows only, either as once, few or many, or as a class for expanded clones.

abundance: NA; d_gene: TRBD2; v_gene: TRBV2; j_gene: TRBJ2-1; CDR3nt: TGTGCCAGCAGTGAAGTGGAACTAGCGAGAAACAATGAGCAGTTCTTC; CDR3aa: CASSEVELARNNEQFF
abundance: NA; d_gene: TRBD1; v_gene: TRBV6-1; j_gene: TRBJ2-1; CDR3nt: TGTGCCAGCAGTGAAATCAGGACAGGGATTAGAAATGAGCAGTTCTTC; CDR3aa: CASSEIRTGIRNEQFF
abundance: NA; d_gene: TRBD1; v_gene: TRBV7-2; j_gene: TRBJ1-2; CDR3nt: TGTGCCAGCAGCTTAGCCCCCGGACAGGGGCCCTATGGCTACACCTTC; CDR3aa: CASSLAPGQGPYGYTF
abundance: NA; d_gene: TRBD2; v_gene: TRBV7-8; j_gene: TRBJ2-2; CDR3nt: TGTGCCAGCATCCCAGAGGGCCCTCGCGGGGGGATGTTTTTT; CDR3aa: CASIPEGPRGGMFF
abundance: NA; d_gene: NA; v_gene: TRBV13; j_gene: TRBJ2-4; CDR3nt: TGTGCCAGCAGCTTTGGGCTAGCCAAAAACAGTCAGTACTTC; CDR3aa: CASSFGLAKNSQYF
abundance: NA; d_gene: TRBD1; v_gene: TRBV5-1; j_gene: TRBJ1-2; CDR3nt: TGCGCCAGCAGCCAAAGATCCGGGACAGTAAACTATGGCTACACCTTC; CDR3aa: CASSQRSGTVNYGYTF
abundance: once; d_gene: TRBD1; v_gene: TRBV19; j_gene: TRBJ1-5; CDR3nt: TGTGCCACTTCAGGGGGCGGCAATCAGCCCCAGCATTTT; CDR3aa: CATSGGGNQPQHF
abundance: NA; d_gene: TRBD2; v_gene: TRBV6-5; j_gene: TRBJ2-1; CDR3nt: TGTGCCAGCAGCCTGGGACTACACAACAATGAGCAGTTCTTC; CDR3aa: CASSLGLHNNEQFF
abundance: NA; d_gene: NA; v_gene: TRBV30; j_gene: TRBJ1-1; CDR3nt: TGTGCCTGGAGTCTCCAGGGGAACACTGAAGCTTTCTTT; CDR3aa: CAWSLQGNTEAFF
abundance: NA; d_gene: NA; v_gene: TRBV5-4; j_gene: TRBJ1-1; CDR3nt: TGTGCCAGCAGCTCTAATACCCCCGGTTTCGACACTGAAGCTTTCTTT; CDR3aa: CASSSNTPGFDTEAFF
abundance: NA; d_gene: NA; v_gene: TRBV9; j_gene: TRBJ1-5; CDR3nt: TGTGCCAGCAGCGTAGGGCAGGGTGGTCCTCCCCAGCATTTT; CDR3aa: CASSVGQGGPPQHF
abundance: NA; d_gene: NA; v_gene: TRBV4-3; j_gene: TRBJ1-4; CDR3nt: TGCGCCAGCAGCCAAGAAGTAACCGGGGGAAACGAAAAACTGTTTTTT; CDR3aa: CASSQEVTGGNEKLFF
abundance: NA; d_gene: TRBD1; v_gene: TRBV11-2; j_gene: TRBJ2-5; CDR3nt: TGTGCCAGCAGCTTACAGGGGGCCCAGTACTTC; CDR3aa: CASSLQGAQYF
abundance: NA; d_gene: NA; v_gene: TRBV5-4; j_gene: TRBJ1-5; CDR3nt: TGTGCCAGCAGCGTACAGGGTTCGAGCAATCAGCCCCAGCATTTT; CDR3aa: CASSVQGSSNQPQHF
abundance: NA; d_gene: TRBD1; v_gene: TRBV6-5; j_gene: TRBJ1-2; CDR3nt: TGTGCCAGCAGTTACTCGAGGGCAGGGGGCGGCTATGGCTACACCTTC; CDR3aa: CASSYSRAGGGYGYTF
abundance: NA; d_gene: TRBD2; v_gene: TRBV19; j_gene: TRBJ2-7; CDR3nt: TGTGCCAGTAGCGCTCTCCGGCCTAGCGGGGGGGAAGTGTTCTCCTACGAGCAGTACTTC; CDR3aa: CASSALRPSGGEVFSYEQYF
abundance: few; d_gene: NA; v_gene: TRBV18; j_gene: TRBJ1-1; CDR3nt: TGTGCCAGCTCACCACTTCAGGGGCGGTCCGTGTTGAACACTGAAGCTTTCTTT; CDR3aa: CASSPLQGRSVLNTEAFF
abundance: NA; d_gene: NA; v_gene: TRBV5-6; j_gene: TRBJ2-5; CDR3nt: TGTGCCAGCAGCTTGTGGCAGGGAGAGACCCAGTACTTC; CDR3aa: CASSLWQGETQYF
abundance: NA; d_gene: NA; v_gene: TRBV10-3; j_gene: TRBJ1-3; CDR3nt: TGTGCCATCAGTGGGGGACAACCACTCTCTGGAAACACCATATATTTT; CDR3aa: CAISGGQPLSGNTIYF
abundance: NA; d_gene: NA; v_gene: TRBV28; j_gene: TRBJ1-1; CDR3nt: TGTGCCAGCAGTTCCCCGACAGTAATAGGAACTGAAGCTTTCTTT; CDR3aa: CASSSPTVIGTEAFF
abundance: NA; d_gene: NA; v_gene: TRBV5-6; j_gene: TRBJ1-2; CDR3nt: TGTGCCAGCAGCTTGCAGGGTTTGAACTATGGCTACACCTTC; CDR3aa: CASSLQGLNYGYTF
abundance: NA; d_gene: TRBD1; v_gene: TRBV19; j_gene: TRBJ2-7; CDR3nt: TGTGCCAGTAGTATCTTTACCCCCGGGACAGGGTGGTACGAGCAGTACTTC; CDR3aa: CASSIFTPGTGWYEQYF
abundance: NA; d_gene: TRBD1; v_gene: TRBV7-2; j_gene: TRBJ1-1; CDR3nt: TGTGCCAGCAGCTTAGGTGGCAGGGGGCGAACTGAAGCTTTCTTT; CDR3aa: CASSLGGRGRTEAFF
abundance: once; d_gene: TRBD2; v_gene: TRBV9; j_gene: TRBJ2-3; CDR3nt: TGTGCCAGCAGCGTAGGGCCAGGACCGGGACTAGCGGGAGTTTCCACAGATACGCAGTATTTT; CDR3aa: CASSVGPGPGLAGVSTDTQYF
abundance: few; d_gene: TRBD1; v_gene: TRBV27; j_gene: TRBJ2-4; CDR3nt: TGTGCCAGCAGTTTATCCCGCGACAGGGGGCTTCGGTTTCAGTACTTC; CDR3aa: CASSLSRDRGLRFQYF
abundance: NA; d_gene: NA; v_gene: TRBV7-2; j_gene: TRBJ2-3; CDR3nt: TGTGCCAGCAGCTTAGAGGCTAGGGGGGGGGCAGATACGCAGTATTTT; CDR3aa: CASSLEARGGADTQYF
abundance: NA; d_gene: NA; v_gene: TRBV5-1; j_gene: TRBJ2-3; CDR3nt: TGCGCCAGCAGCTCCGGGACACAAAGCACAGATACGCAGTATTTT; CDR3aa: CASSSGTQSTDTQYF
abundance: NA; d_gene: NA; v_gene: TRBV7-7; j_gene: TRBJ1-1; CDR3nt: TGTGCTAGCAGTCTTCAGGTGGACACTGAAGCTTTCTTT; CDR3aa: CASSLQVDTEAFF
abundance: NA; d_gene: TRBD1; v_gene: TRBV7-2; j_gene: TRBJ2-3; CDR3nt: TGTGCCAGCAGCCCTCTGACAGGGTTGAGAACAGATACGCAGTATTTT; CDR3aa: CASSPLTGLRTDTQYF
abundance: NA; d_gene: NA; v_gene: TRBV6-5; j_gene: TRBJ1-3; CDR3nt: TGTGCCAGCAGTTCCGGGACTTATTGGAGTGGAAACACCATATATTTT; CDR3aa: CASSSGTYWSGNTIYF
abundance: NA; d_gene: TRBD1; v_gene: TRBV5-1; j_gene: TRBJ1-5; CDR3nt: TGCGCCAGCAGCTTGGAAGGGGGCAGCGGACAGCCCCAGCATTTT; CDR3aa: CASSLEGGSGQPQHF
abundance: NA; d_gene: NA; v_gene: TRBV6-6; j_gene: TRBJ2-7; CDR3nt: TGTGCCAGCAGTTACTCGGGGGCGGGGCAGTACTTC; CDR3aa: CASSYSGAGQYF
abundance: few; d_gene: NA; v_gene: TRBV4-1; j_gene: TRBJ1-2; CDR3nt: TGCGCCAGCAGCCAAGCGCTTCTGGCAGGAGGCTACACCTTC; CDR3aa: CASSQALLAGGYTF
abundance: NA; d_gene: TRBD1; v_gene: TRBV28; j_gene: TRBJ1-1; CDR3nt: TGTGCCAGCAGTCCCGTTTCCGGGCAGGGGGTCGGGTTGAACACTGAAGCTTTCTTT; CDR3aa: CASSPVSGQGVGLNTEAFF
abundance: once; d_gene: TRBD1; v_gene: TRBV28; j_gene: TRBJ1-2; CDR3nt: TGTGCCAGCAGTTTTGGGACAGTGAATGGCTACACCTTC; CDR3aa: CASSFGTVNGYTF
abundance: NA; d_gene: TRBD1; v_gene: TRBV30; j_gene: TRBJ1-2; CDR3nt: TGTGCCTGGAGATTCTGGGACAGAGATGGCTACACCTTC; CDR3aa: CAWRFWDRDGYTF
abundance: NA; d_gene: NA; v_gene: TRBV5-4; j_gene: TRBJ2-3; CDR3nt: TGTGCCAGCAGCTTGGCGGATACGCAGTATTTT; CDR3aa: CASSLADTQYF
abundance: NA; d_gene: NA; v_gene: TRBV19; j_gene: TRBJ1-2; CDR3nt: TGTGCCAGTAGTATCGGAACAGCAGCTAACTATGGCTACACCTTC; CDR3aa: CASSIGTAANYGYTF
abundance: NA; d_gene: NA; v_gene: TRBV28; j_gene: TRBJ1-2; CDR3nt: TGTGCCAGCATCCCAACAGGGTCTGTGGGGGGCTACACCTTC; CDR3aa: CASIPTGSVGGYTF
abundance: NA; d_gene: NA; v_gene: TRBV6-4; j_gene: TRBJ1-5; CDR3nt: TGTGCCAGCAGTGACGTGCCGGGGGTCGGTCAGCCCCAGCATTTT; CDR3aa: CASSDVPGVGQPQHF
abundance: NA; d_gene: TRBD1; v_gene: TRBV7-2; j_gene: TRBJ1-2; CDR3nt: TGTGCCAGCAGCAAATATGGGACAGGGGTAATGGGTGGCTACACCTTC; CDR3aa: CASSKYGTGVMGGYTF
abundance: NA; d_gene: NA; v_gene: TRBV5-6; j_gene: TRBJ1-1; CDR3nt: TGTGCCAGCAGCTTGGCCGGACAGTTGAACACTGAAGCTTTCTTT; CDR3aa: CASSLAGQLNTEAFF
abundance: NA; d_gene: NA; v_gene: TRBV4-1; j_gene: TRBJ2-2; CDR3nt: TGCGCCAGCAGCCAAGGGGGCAGTGCTAGGAACACCGGGGAGCTGTTTTTT; CDR3aa: CASSQGGSARNTGELFF
abundance: NA; d_gene: TRBD2; v_gene: TRBV5-8; j_gene: TRBJ2-1; CDR3nt: TGTGCCAGCAGCTTGGGTATTAGCGGGTCCCTCAATGAGCAGTTCTTC; CDR3aa: CASSLGISGSLNEQFF
abundance: few; d_gene: TRBD1; v_gene: TRBV7-6; j_gene: TRBJ1-2; CDR3nt: TGTGCCAGCAGCTTGGGACGGGACAGGGAAGACTATGGCTACACCTTC; CDR3aa: CASSLGRDREDYGYTF
abundance: NA; d_gene: TRBD1; v_gene: TRBV19; j_gene: TRBJ2-2; CDR3nt: TGTGCCAGTAGTTTGGGGACAGGGGACACCGGGGAGCTGTTTTTT; CDR3aa: CASSLGTGDTGELFF
abundance: few; d_gene: TRBD2; v_gene: TRBV7-2; j_gene: TRBJ2-2; CDR3nt: TGTGCCAGCAGCCCGCGGACTAGCGCGGACGGGGAGCTGTTTTTT; CDR3aa: CASSPRTSADGELFF
abundance: few; d_gene: NA; v_gene: TRBV30; j_gene: TRBJ1-1; CDR3nt: TGTGCCCAGAACGTAGGGAGCCCTGAAGCTTTCTTT; CDR3aa: CAQNVGSPEAFF
abundance: few; d_gene: NA; v_gene: TRBV7-2; j_gene: TRBJ1-5; CDR3nt: TGTGCCAGCAGCTTTAGTGCGATTAGCAATCAGCCCCAGCATTTT; CDR3aa: CASSFSAISNQPQHF
abundance: NA; d_gene: NA; v_gene: TRBV11-3; j_gene: TRBJ2-7; CDR3nt: TGTGCCAGCAATTTGGGGCCGGCCAGCTCCTACGAGCAGTACTTC; CDR3aa: CASNLGPASSYEQYF
abundance: NA; d_gene: NA; v_gene: TRBV2; j_gene: TRBJ2-1; CDR3nt: TGTGCCAGCACCCCAGGCACCTACAATGAGCAGTTCTTC; CDR3aa: CASTPGTYNEQFF
abundance: NA; d_gene: TRBD1; v_gene: TRBV5-4; j_gene: TRBJ1-1; CDR3nt: TGTGCCAGCAGCGACAGGGGCGACATGAACACTGAAGCTTTCTTT; CDR3aa: CASSDRGDMNTEAFF
abundance: NA; d_gene: NA; v_gene: TRBV6-5; j_gene: TRBJ1-1; CDR3nt: TGTGCCAGCAGTTCCCTGGGAGGAAGAAACACTGAAGCTTTCTTT; CDR3aa: CASSSLGGRNTEAFF
abundance: NA; d_gene: TRBD1; v_gene: TRBV12-5; j_gene: TRBJ2-1; CDR3nt: TGTGCTAGTGGTAAAATGATCCACAGGGGCGCCTACAATGAGCAGTTCTTC; CDR3aa: CASGKMIHRGAYNEQFF
abundance: NA; d_gene: TRBD1; v_gene: TRBV30; j_gene: TRBJ1-2; CDR3nt: TGTGCCTGGAGTGTACAGGGGGGCTACACCTTC; CDR3aa: CAWSVQGGYTF
abundance: NA; d_gene: NA; v_gene: TRBV6-4; j_gene: TRBJ2-3; CDR3nt: TGTGCCAGCAGTCCCGAGGGGGGGGCCGCTAATACGCAGTATTTT; CDR3aa: CASSPEGGAANTQYF
abundance: few; d_gene: NA; v_gene: TRBV6-1; j_gene: TRBJ1-4; CDR3nt: TGTGCCAGCAGTGAAGTTGGAGGGGTCGGTGAAAAACTGTTTTTT; CDR3aa: CASSEVGGVGEKLFF
abundance: NA; d_gene: TRBD2; v_gene: TRBV6-5; j_gene: TRBJ2-5; CDR3nt: TGTGCCGGCAGTTACCAACTAGCGAACCAAGAGACCCAGTACTTC; CDR3aa: CAGSYQLANQETQYF
abundance: NA; d_gene: NA; v_gene: TRBV28; j_gene: TRBJ1-2; CDR3nt: TGTGCCAGCAGCTCCGTGGAGGGCCCGGGCTACACCTTC; CDR3aa: CASSSVEGPGYTF